These 3 T cell receptor beta chains originate from one sample sequenced in a study of blood T cell repertoires in COVID-19. Sequencing was performed with immunoSEQ multiplex PCR; in TCRdb, only in-frame clones are kept and a portion is missing. The sample carries 95,000 to 150,000 clones, around 81% recorded once. The material sequenced was peripheral blood. The receptors here all came from a man in his thirties or forties with COVID-19, enrolled during active disease.

The chain recombines TRBV4-2 with TRBJ2-3, with 12 bases aligning to TRBD2. CDR1 LGHNA and CDR2 YNFKEQ come from the germline V gene. This CDR3 spans 19 amino acids. The J segment lost 7 bases and the V segment lost 1 base, leaving 15 bases of the junction unmatched. The DNA for the CDR3 is TGTGCCAGCAGCCAAGGGGAGGGACAGGGAGGACTAGCGGGAAATACGCAGTATTTT. This translates into CASSQGEGQGGLAGNTQYF.

This chain connects TRBV24-1 to TRBJ2-4; 8 bases fit TRBD1. The CDR3 runs 18 residues. The J segment lost 1 base and the V segment lost 5 bases, leaving 12 bases of the junction unmatched. Germline-derived CDR1 and CDR2 are KGHDR and SFDVKD. CDR3 protein: CATSATTGEEVAKNIQYF. The CDR3 DNA reads as TGTGCCACCAGTGCTACGACAGGGGAGGAGGTGGCCAAAAACATTCAGTACTTC.

The chain links TRBV28 to TRBJ1-6; 7 positions match TRBD1. V shed 7 bases, J shed 10 bases, and the junction held 7 bases outside the gene matches. The germline CDR1 and CDR2 sequences are MDHEN and SYDVKM. The CDR3 extends over 13 amino acids. The CDR3 region is CASNLDRLSPLHF. The DNA of the CDR3 is TGTGCCAGCAACTTGGACAGGTTGTCACCCCTCCACTTT.